Listed here are 21 T cell receptor beta chains from one sample, sequenced in a study of blood T cells in healthy people across ages. Next came a second PCR, run for about 7 to 12 cycles, which used a sample-barcoded 5' primer along with a J-beta primer mix. TCRdb reprocessed the 5' RACE reads via MiXCR and lists one record per CDR3 protein. The sample has about 750,000 distinct CDR3 sequences, roughly 50% seen once. The sequenced material came from blood. The receptors were gathered from a man older than 75 in good health.

This sequence joins TRBV4-1 and TRBJ1-2; unclear D gene. V was trimmed by 0 bases and J by 8 bases, leaving 19 bases between them. Germline loops: CDR1 MGHRA, CDR2 YSYEKL. This CDR3 spans 16 amino acids. The CDR3 spells CASSQDLRTVSGGYTF. CDR3 nucleotide sequence: TGCGCCAGCAGCCAAGATCTAAGGACCGTCTCCGGCGGCTACACCTTC.

This clonotype was picked up one time. The V and J genes are TRBV6-1 and TRBJ1-1, with D possibly TRBD1 on 5 matching bases. This CDR3 is 14 amino acids long. Trimming pared 10 bases from V and 0 bases from J, leaving 15 bases between. Germline lookup yields CDR1 MNHNS and CDR2 SASEGT. In DNA form, the CDR3 reads TGTGCCACCACCTCAGGGAACCTGAACACTGAAGCTTTCTTT. This sequence encodes CATTSGNLNTEAFF.

This clonotype was seen more than once but under ten times. CDR3 protein: CASSPEGSNQPQHF. The CDR3 region has the DNA TGTGCCAGCAGTCCCGAGGGGTCTAATCAGCCCCAGCATTTT. The J gene is TRBJ1-5, the V gene TRBV12-3 or TRBV12-4; D may be TRBD1 (5 bases). Trimming removed 5 bases at V and 4 bases at J, with 12 bases between. The length of the CDR3 is 14 residues.

The J gene is TRBJ1-5, the V gene TRBV27, with 7 bases lining up with TRBD1. This CDR3 contains 13 residues. The germline CDR1 and CDR2 sequences are MNHEY and SMNVEV (reference sequence). V shed 10 bases and J 6 bases; nucleotides not matched to a gene: 9. The CDR3 loop is CATRRAGGQPQHF. CDR3 in DNA: TGTGCCACCAGGAGGGCAGGGGGTCAGCCCCAGCATTTT.

This chain uses TRBV6-5 with TRBJ2-7, with TRBD2 matching 7 bases. The CDR3 has 17 amino acids. The ends lost 0 bases at V and 7 bases at J; junction bases unmatched: 15. Germline assignment: CDR1 MNHEY and CDR2 SVGAGI. CDR3 loop: CASSYSVRGKGLREQYF. CDR3 coding DNA: TGTGCCAGCAGTTACTCCGTGCGGGGGAAGGGGCTTCGGGAGCAGTACTTC.

This clonotype was picked up a small number of times. This chain uses TRBV6-1 with TRBJ2-5, with D unresolved. CDR1 is MNHNS, CDR2 SASEGT, per germline. The V and J ends lost 6 bases and 2 bases respectively, with 13 bases between them. The CDR3 runs to 14 residues. This CDR3 is CASRRTSQQETQYF. In DNA, the CDR3 is TGTGCCAGCAGGAGAACAAGTCAGCAAGAGACCCAGTACTTC.

This clonotype appeared once. The rearrangement joins TRBV27 to TRBJ1-2; D is uncertain. V lost 5 bases to trimming and J lost 8 bases, with 21 bases between them. In germline, CDR1 is MNHEY, CDR2 SMNVEV (reference sequence). The CDR3 covers 15 residues. CDR3 bases: TGTGCCAGCAGTAAACAGCGGGCCCTGGGAGGAGGCTACACCTTC. Translation gives CASSKQRALGGGYTF.

V and J are TRBV29-1 and TRBJ2-4, with D tentatively TRBD1 or TRBD2 (5 bases each). The CDR3 length is 12 residues. Trimming took off 7 bases at V and 0 bases at J, with 7 bases between the two ends. Germline V lookup: CDR1 SQVTM, CDR2 ANQGSEA. CDR3 region: CSGGSAKNIQYF. The CDR3 nucleotides are TGCAGCGGGGGGTCAGCCAAAAACATTCAGTACTTC.

This clonotype was found once. The gene calls are TRBV15 and TRBJ2-7, with a weak D call TRBD1 (5 bases). The CDR3 spans 16 residues. CDR1 and CDR2 (germline): LNHNV, YYDKDF (reference sequence). Trimming removed 0 bases from V and 1 base from J, with 13 bases in between. The CDR3: CATSRDQVDTSYEQYF. CDR3 in DNA: TGTGCCACCAGCAGAGATCAAGTGGACACTTCCTACGAGCAGTACTTC.

This clonotype was observed at least ten times. This may be a read error, as it is one base from a much larger clone. This rearrangement joins TRBV9 to TRBJ2-5; 8 bases match TRBD2. The germline V gene encodes CDR1 SGDLS and CDR2 YYNGEE. The V segment lost 4 bases and the J segment 11 bases; nucleotides outside the gene matches: 16. This CDR3 region has 15 residues. CDR3: CASSSWGLGRNEQYF. The CDR3 coding sequence is TGTGCCAGCAGCTCTTGGGGACTAGGCCGGAATGAGCAGTACTTC.

This sequence joins TRBV12-3 or TRBV12-4 and TRBJ1-1; 9 bases agree with TRBD1. The V gene end was trimmed by 3 bases and the J gene end by 2 bases; junction bases not matched to a gene: 4. The CDR3 extends over 15 amino acids. The CDR3 loop is CASSFEGQGNTEAFF. The CDR3 bases are TGTGCCAGCAGTTTTGAGGGACAGGGTAACACTGAAGCTTTCTTT.

This clonotype came up a few times. The rearrangement links TRBV5-1 to TRBJ2-3; TRBD2 aligns across 8 bases. With 0 bases clipped from V and 14 bases from J, the junction kept 20 bases outside the gene matches. Germline CDR1 reads SGHRS; CDR2 reads YFSETQ. The CDR3 consists of 17 residues. CDR3 nucleotide sequence: TGCGCCAGCAGCTTGGAGGTCCTAGCGGGCGCGCAGGGATACGCGTATTTT. Translated: CASSLEVLAGAQGYAYF.

In its sample, this clonotype was seen many times. V and J are TRBV15 and TRBJ2-1; D possibly matches TRBD1 or TRBD2 (5 bases each). V lost 7 bases to trimming and J lost 4 bases, with 17 bases between them. The CDR3 consists of 15 residues. The germline V gene encodes CDR1 LNHNV and CDR2 YYDKDF (reference sequence). In DNA, the CDR3 is TGTGCCACCACTCCGGGGCAGGGAACTTACAATGAGCAGTTCTTC. Translated, it gives CATTPGQGTYNEQFF.

This chain uses TRBV3-1 with TRBJ2-1, with D maybe TRBD2 (6 bases). Trimming left V 3 bases short and J 9 bases short, with 18 bases between. Germline lookup yields CDR1 LGHDT and CDR2 YNNKEL (reference sequence). This CDR3 comprises 15 residues. The CDR3 sequence is CASSQTTGAKGEQFF. CDR3 nucleotides: TGTGCCAGCAGCCAGACTACGGGAGCGAAAGGTGAGCAGTTCTTC.

The chain has TRBV20-1 and TRBJ2-5; 7 bases line up with TRBD2. The germline V gene encodes CDR1 DFQATT and CDR2 SNEGSKA (reference sequence). After removal of 3 bases from V and 5 bases from J, the junction contained 15 bases not matched to a gene. This CDR3 has 16 residues. CDR3 bases: TGCAGTGCTAGCCTAGGGAGCGGGAAGATTGTGGAGACCCAGTACTTC. This gives the protein CSASLGSGKIVETQYF.

This chain joins TRBV5-1 and TRBJ2-2, with 11 bases identical to TRBD1. CDR1 is SGHRS, CDR2 YFSETQ, per germline. V trimming: 4 bases; J trimming: 6 bases; junction bases outside the gene matches: 5. The CDR3 is 15 residues long. The CDR3 here is CASSPGQGDPGELFF. In nucleotides, the CDR3 is TGCGCCAGCAGCCCGGGACAGGGGGATCCCGGGGAGCTGTTTTTT.

This clonotype was counted between two and nine times. V gene TRBV20-1 combines with J gene TRBJ2-2; perhaps D is TRBD1 or TRBD2 (5 bases each). Per the germline V gene, CDR1 is DFQATT and CDR2 is SNEGSKA (reference sequence). The CDR3 covers 14 residues. V was clipped by 6 bases and J by 7 bases, with 18 bases between them. The CDR3 nucleotides are TGCAGTGCCCGAGAGGGGCTCCGGGGCGGGGAGCTGTTTTTT. It specifies CSAREGLRGGELFF.

In its sample, this clonotype was seen a few times. The chain recombines TRBV7-9 with TRBJ2-4, with a possible D match to TRBD2 (7 bases). This CDR3 is 14 amino acids long. The V gene's germline CDR1 is SEHNR and CDR2 FQNEAQ (reference sequence). V shed 4 bases and J shed 13 bases, with 20 bases lying between them. The chain's CDR3 is CASSSGARGGEQYF. The DNA of the CDR3 is TGTGCCAGCAGCTCAGGTGCTAGGGGGGGTGAGCAGTACTTC.

The chain couples TRBV27 to TRBJ2-3; weak D call: TRBD2 (6 bases). The length of the CDR3 is 15 residues. V was pared by 5 bases and J by 6 bases, with 18 bases between. CDR1 MNHEY and CDR2 SMNVEV come from the germline V gene (reference sequence). CDR3 amino acids: CASSLGTHLRDTQYF. The CDR3 DNA is TGTGCCAGCAGTCTAGGGACTCATCTTCGCGATACGCAGTATTTT.

The chain combines TRBV2 with TRBJ2-5; no clear D. In germline, CDR1 is SNHLY, CDR2 FYNNEI. This CDR3 is built from 14 residues. V was cut by 6 bases and J by 11 bases, with 22 bases left in between. The DNA for the CDR3 is TGTGCCAGCAGGTATAGCCAAGGATACAATGAGCAGTACTTC. It specifies CASRYSQGYNEQYF. The complete variable domain, with remaining parts taken from reference TRBV2 and TRBJ2-5, reads EPEVTQTPSHQVTQMGQEVILRCVPISNHLYFYWYRQILGQKVEFLVSFYNNEISEKSEIFDDQFSVERPDGSNFTLKIRSTKLEDSAMYFCASRYSQGYNEQYFGPGTRLLVL.

The V and J genes are TRBV20-1 and TRBJ1-5; D is undetermined. The V end was cut by 1 base, the J end by 3 bases, with 7 bases between. Germline V gene data show CDR1 as DFQATT and CDR2 as SNEGSKA (reference sequence). CDR3 length: 13 residues. The CDR3 bases are TGCAGTGCTAGAGCGACGGACAATCAGCCCCAGCATTTT. This codes for CSARATDNQPQHF.